These T cell receptor beta chains were read from a single sample in a study of blood T cells in healthy people across ages. A single record per CDR3 protein comes from TCRdb applying MiXCR to the 5' RACE reads. The data hold around 940,000 distinct CDR3 sequences, with just over 50% observed a single time. The sample consisted of blood. The receptors come from a woman aged 55-69 years in good health. CDR3s include the opening cysteine and the closing phenylalanine or tryptophan. Fields, in order: D gene, J gene, clone size, V gene, CDR3 protein, CDR3 DNA. D genes are given only for firm matches. Not all rows give a size; the values are once, few, many and, for expanded clones, a class.

d_gene: .; j_gene: TRBJ2-5; abundance: .; v_gene: TRBV13; CDR3aa: CAAGGTETQYF; CDR3nt: TGCGCTGCAGGGGGGACGGAGACCCAGTACTTC
d_gene: .; j_gene: TRBJ2-3; abundance: .; v_gene: TRBV4-1; CDR3aa: CASSQDLTGPYTDTQYF; CDR3nt: TGCGCCAGCAGCCAAGACCTAACGGGGCCTTACACAGATACGCAGTATTTT
d_gene: TRBD1; j_gene: TRBJ1-5; abundance: .; v_gene: TRBV27; CDR3aa: CASSLSARGSNQPQHF; CDR3nt: TGTGCCAGCAGTTTATCGGCCAGGGGGAGCAATCAGCCCCAGCATTTT
d_gene: TRBD2; j_gene: TRBJ2-1; abundance: .; v_gene: TRBV20-1; CDR3aa: CSARTTSGAYNEQFF; CDR3nt: TGCAGTGCTAGAACTACTAGCGGGGCCTACAATGAGCAGTTCTTC
d_gene: .; j_gene: TRBJ2-7; abundance: few; v_gene: TRBV5-1; CDR3aa: CASSLWAGVSSYEQYF; CDR3nt: TGCGCCAGCAGCTTGTGGGCAGGGGTAAGCTCCTACGAGCAGTACTTC
d_gene: .; j_gene: TRBJ2-1; abundance: .; v_gene: TRBV7-9; CDR3aa: CASSPIPLNERFF; CDR3nt: TGTGCCAGCAGCCCTATCCCCCTCAATGAGCGGTTCTTC
d_gene: TRBD1; j_gene: TRBJ1-4; abundance: .; v_gene: TRBV7-2; CDR3aa: CASSLGGTVTEKLFF; CDR3nt: TGTGCCAGCAGCTTAGGGGGGACAGTTACCGAAAAACTGTTTTTT
d_gene: .; j_gene: TRBJ1-6; abundance: .; v_gene: TRBV4-3; CDR3aa: CASSQERGSSYNSPLHF; CDR3nt: TGCGCCAGCAGCCAAGAGAGGGGCTCTTCCTATAATTCACCCCTCCACTTT
d_gene: TRBD2; j_gene: TRBJ2-1; abundance: .; v_gene: TRBV7-3; CDR3aa: CASSEGTSDYNEQFF; CDR3nt: TGTGCCAGCAGCGAAGGGACTAGCGATTACAATGAGCAGTTCTTC
d_gene: TRBD1; j_gene: TRBJ1-2; abundance: many; v_gene: TRBV12-3/TRBV12-4; CDR3aa: CASSRPSWGTEGYGYTF; CDR3nt: TGTGCCAGCAGTCGCCCCAGTTGGGGGACAGAGGGCTATGGCTACACCTTC
d_gene: TRBD1; j_gene: TRBJ2-7; abundance: few; v_gene: TRBV20-1; CDR3aa: CSARAPTGPYEQYF; CDR3nt: TGCAGTGCTAGAGCCCCGACAGGGCCCTACGAGCAGTACTTC
d_gene: TRBD1; j_gene: TRBJ1-1; abundance: .; v_gene: TRBV3-1; CDR3aa: CASSQTGSNTEAFF; CDR3nt: TGCGCCAGCAGCCAGACAGGGTCCAACACTGAAGCTTTCTTT
d_gene: .; j_gene: TRBJ2-7; abundance: .; v_gene: TRBV10-3; CDR3aa: CAISVETDYEQYF; CDR3nt: TGTGCCATCAGTGTGGAGACCGACTACGAGCAGTACTTC
d_gene: .; j_gene: TRBJ2-4; abundance: .; v_gene: TRBV6-5; CDR3aa: CASSPTTGAKNIQYF; CDR3nt: TGTGCCAGCAGTCCGACAACAGGAGCCAAAAACATTCAGTACTTC
d_gene: TRBD1; j_gene: TRBJ2-7; abundance: .; v_gene: TRBV3-1; CDR3aa: CASSPWTGKSTYEQYF; CDR3nt: TGTGCCAGCAGCCCCTGGACAGGGAAAAGCACCTACGAGCAGTACTTC
d_gene: .; j_gene: TRBJ2-5; abundance: .; v_gene: TRBV15; CDR3aa: CATSRAYQQGRETQYF; CDR3nt: TGTGCCACCAGCAGAGCGTACCAACAGGGTAGGGAGACCCAGTACTTC
d_gene: .; j_gene: TRBJ2-7; abundance: .; v_gene: TRBV28; CDR3aa: CASSLIGQGQGGEQYF; CDR3nt: TGTGCCAGCAGTTTAATTGGGCAGGGCCAAGGAGGTGAGCAGTACTTC
d_gene: TRBD2; j_gene: TRBJ2-1; abundance: .; v_gene: TRBV4-2; CDR3aa: CASSQEGGRYNEQFF; CDR3nt: TGTGCCAGCAGCCAAGAAGGCGGGAGATACAATGAGCAGTTCTTC
d_gene: .; j_gene: TRBJ1-2; abundance: .; v_gene: TRBV4-1; CDR3aa: CASSQAPSLRTYGYTF; CDR3nt: TGCGCCAGCAGCCAAGCCCCGAGTCTCAGAACCTATGGCTACACCTTC
d_gene: .; j_gene: TRBJ2-1; abundance: few; v_gene: TRBV29-1; CDR3aa: CSVGTKTYNEQFF; CDR3nt: TGCAGCGTAGGGACAAAGACCTACAATGAGCAGTTCTTC
d_gene: .; j_gene: TRBJ2-3; abundance: few; v_gene: TRBV9; CDR3aa: CASSVVAGTDTQYF; CDR3nt: TGTGCCAGCAGCGTAGTTGCGGGCACAGATACGCAGTATTTT
d_gene: TRBD2; j_gene: TRBJ2-1; abundance: few; v_gene: TRBV12-3/TRBV12-4; CDR3aa: CASSSLAETYNEQFF; CDR3nt: TGTGCCAGCAGTTCCCTAGCGGAAACCTACAATGAGCAGTTCTTC
d_gene: TRBD2; j_gene: TRBJ2-3; abundance: .; v_gene: TRBV5-1; CDR3aa: CASSFAGEGDTQYF; CDR3nt: TGCGCCAGCAGCTTCGCGGGAGAGGGAGATACGCAGTATTTT
d_gene: TRBD1; j_gene: TRBJ2-7; abundance: .; v_gene: TRBV28; CDR3aa: CAGSSPGTGLYEQYF; CDR3nt: TGTGCCGGCAGTTCCCCTGGGACAGGCCTCTACGAGCAGTACTTC
d_gene: TRBD1; j_gene: TRBJ1-2; abundance: .; v_gene: TRBV29-1; CDR3aa: CSVGVKGQGYGYTF; CDR3nt: TGCAGCGTTGGAGTTAAGGGACAGGGCTATGGCTACACCTTC
d_gene: TRBD1; j_gene: TRBJ2-7; abundance: .; v_gene: TRBV29-1; CDR3aa: CSVQGGVGVEQYF; CDR3nt: TGCAGCGTACAAGGGGGCGTAGGGGTCGAGCAGTACTTC
d_gene: TRBD2; j_gene: TRBJ2-3; abundance: .; v_gene: TRBV6-5; CDR3aa: CASSYRTSGLTSTDTQYF; CDR3nt: TGTGCCAGCAGTTACCGGACTAGCGGTTTAACTAGCACAGATACGCAGTATTTT
d_gene: TRBD1; j_gene: TRBJ2-5; abundance: once; v_gene: TRBV20-1; CDR3aa: CSARAWTGRGDQYF; CDR3nt: TGCAGTGCTAGAGCCTGGACAGGGAGAGGCGATCAGTACTTC
d_gene: .; j_gene: TRBJ2-7; abundance: few; v_gene: TRBV10-3; CDR3aa: CAISESGTRYEQYF; CDR3nt: TGTGCCATCAGTGAGTCGGGGACTCGGTACGAGCAGTACTTC
d_gene: TRBD1; j_gene: TRBJ2-2; abundance: .; v_gene: TRBV27; CDR3aa: CASNGDRGAGELFF; CDR3nt: TGTGCCAGCAACGGGGACAGGGGGGCCGGGGAGCTGTTTTTT
d_gene: .; j_gene: TRBJ2-1; abundance: many; v_gene: TRBV20-1; CDR3aa: CSARGGGPYNEQFF; CDR3nt: TGCAGTGCTAGAGGGGGGGGCCCCTACAATGAGCAGTTCTTC
d_gene: .; j_gene: TRBJ1-6; abundance: once; v_gene: TRBV5-1; CDR3aa: CASSLTVGQGGSPLHF; CDR3nt: TGCGCCAGCAGCCTGACGGTGGGGCAGGGTGGTTCACCCCTCCACTTT
d_gene: TRBD2; j_gene: TRBJ2-1; abundance: few; v_gene: TRBV7-2; CDR3aa: CASSLETSQAYNEQFF; CDR3nt: TGTGCCAGCAGCTTAGAGACTAGCCAGGCCTACAATGAGCAGTTCTTC
d_gene: .; j_gene: TRBJ2-1; abundance: .; v_gene: TRBV4-1; CDR3aa: CASSHPGTGLYNEQFF; CDR3nt: TGCGCCAGCAGCCACCCCGGGACGGGGCTATACAATGAGCAGTTCTTC
d_gene: .; j_gene: TRBJ2-7; abundance: once; v_gene: TRBV11-1; CDR3aa: CASTSYPRGTYEQYF; CDR3nt: TGTGCCAGCACCTCCTACCCAAGGGGCACCTACGAGCAGTACTTC
d_gene: TRBD2; j_gene: TRBJ2-3; abundance: few; v_gene: TRBV3-1; CDR3aa: CASSQVTGLAGVTDTQYF; CDR3nt: TGTGCCAGCAGCCAAGTTACCGGACTAGCGGGAGTAACAGATACGCAGTATTTT
d_gene: .; j_gene: TRBJ2-5; abundance: .; v_gene: TRBV29-1; CDR3aa: CSSLTVQETQYF; CDR3nt: TGCAGCTCTCTAACAGTCCAAGAGACCCAGTACTTC
d_gene: .; j_gene: TRBJ2-7; abundance: few; v_gene: TRBV20-1; CDR3aa: CSARRSLSSYEQYF; CDR3nt: TGCAGTGCCCGAAGGAGCTTGAGCTCCTACGAGCAGTACTTC
d_gene: .; j_gene: TRBJ2-7; abundance: .; v_gene: TRBV28; CDR3aa: CASSIERLSYEQYF; CDR3nt: TGTGCCAGCTCCATTGAAAGACTATCATACGAGCAGTACTTC
d_gene: .; j_gene: TRBJ2-3; abundance: .; v_gene: TRBV6-1; CDR3aa: CASIMGSTDTQYF; CDR3nt: TGTGCCAGCATTATGGGTAGCACAGATACGCAGTATTTT
d_gene: TRBD1; j_gene: TRBJ1-2; abundance: .; v_gene: TRBV11-2; CDR3aa: CASSTRTGIGGYTF; CDR3nt: TGTGCCAGCAGCACCCGGACAGGGATCGGGGGCTACACCTTC
d_gene: TRBD1; j_gene: TRBJ1-2; abundance: .; v_gene: TRBV7-2; CDR3aa: CASSSTGQGGYGYTF; CDR3nt: TGTGCCAGCAGTTCTACCGGACAGGGGGGCTATGGCTACACCTTC
d_gene: .; j_gene: TRBJ2-1; abundance: .; v_gene: TRBV4-3; CDR3aa: CASSQDHSFGNEQFF; CDR3nt: TGCGCCAGCAGCCAAGATCATTCGTTTGGCAATGAGCAGTTCTTC
d_gene: .; j_gene: TRBJ2-3; abundance: .; v_gene: TRBV5-6; CDR3aa: CASGLDFHTQYF; CDR3nt: TGTGCCAGCGGATTGGACTTTCATACGCAGTATTTT
d_gene: .; j_gene: TRBJ2-2; abundance: .; v_gene: TRBV20-1; CDR3aa: CSARVLGWWNTGELFF; CDR3nt: TGCAGTGCTAGAGTCTTGGGGTGGTGGAACACCGGGGAGCTGTTTTTT
d_gene: .; j_gene: TRBJ2-3; abundance: .; v_gene: TRBV15; CDR3aa: CATSRDWISDTQYF; CDR3nt: TGTGCCACCAGCAGAGATTGGATCTCAGATACGCAGTATTTT
d_gene: .; j_gene: TRBJ2-7; abundance: .; v_gene: TRBV18; CDR3aa: CASSPTDHYEQYF; CDR3nt: TGTGCCAGCTCACCAACGGACCACTACGAGCAGTACTTC
d_gene: .; j_gene: TRBJ2-5; abundance: few; v_gene: TRBV20-1; CDR3aa: CSARDIGVWETQYF; CDR3nt: TGCAGTGCTAGAGATATAGGGGTTTGGGAGACCCAGTACTTC
d_gene: .; j_gene: TRBJ2-4; abundance: .; v_gene: TRBV20-1; CDR3aa: CSAGVAVGGTKNIQYF; CDR3nt: TGCAGTGCTGGAGTAGCGGTGGGTGGGACCAAAAACATTCAGTACTTC
d_gene: .; j_gene: TRBJ1-2; abundance: .; v_gene: TRBV20-1; CDR3aa: CSASRGYGYTF; CDR3nt: TGCAGTGCAAGCCGGGGCTATGGCTACACCTTC
d_gene: TRBD1; j_gene: TRBJ1-6; abundance: few; v_gene: TRBV12-3/TRBV12-4; CDR3aa: CASTDRGADSPLHF; CDR3nt: TGTGCCAGCACGGACAGGGGAGCGGATTCACCCCTCCACTTT
d_gene: .; j_gene: TRBJ2-5; abundance: .; v_gene: TRBV15; CDR3aa: CATSRGGGSGVEQYF; CDR3nt: TGTGCCACCAGCAGAGGAGGAGGGAGTGGGGTTGAGCAGTACTTC
d_gene: .; j_gene: TRBJ2-3; abundance: .; v_gene: TRBV7-9; CDR3aa: CASSPPIGGGTDTQYF; CDR3nt: TGTGCCAGCAGCCCCCCTATCGGTGGGGGCACAGATACGCAGTATTTT
d_gene: .; j_gene: TRBJ1-1; abundance: .; v_gene: TRBV27; CDR3aa: CASSYRESPSEAFF; CDR3nt: TGTGCCAGCAGCTACAGGGAATCGCCATCTGAAGCTTTCTTT